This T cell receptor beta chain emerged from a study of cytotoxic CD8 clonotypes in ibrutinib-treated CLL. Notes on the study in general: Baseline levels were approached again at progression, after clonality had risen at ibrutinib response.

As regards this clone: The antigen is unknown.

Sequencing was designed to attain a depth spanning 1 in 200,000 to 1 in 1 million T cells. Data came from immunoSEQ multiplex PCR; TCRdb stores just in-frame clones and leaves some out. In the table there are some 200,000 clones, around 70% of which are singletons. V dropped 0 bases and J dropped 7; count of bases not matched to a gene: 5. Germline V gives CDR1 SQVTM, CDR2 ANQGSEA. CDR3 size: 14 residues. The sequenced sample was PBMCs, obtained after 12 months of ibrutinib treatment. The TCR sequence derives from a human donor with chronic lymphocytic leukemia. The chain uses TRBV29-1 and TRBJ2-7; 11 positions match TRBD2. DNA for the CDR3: TGCAGCGTTGAAGAGTGGGCTAGCGGGAGGGAGCAGTACTTC. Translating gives CSVEEWASGREQYF.